A single sample is the source of the 16 T cell receptor beta chains below, sequenced in a study of T cells in Graves' hyperthyroidism and ophthalmopathy. The TCR beta CDR3 regions underwent amplification using RNA transcripts as the source. HTBI primers were used for first-round RT-PCR of the TCR CDR3. TCRdb independently ran MiXCR on the multiplex PCR reads; one entry per CDR3 protein. Here the sample spans hundreds of thousands of distinct CDR3 sequences, around 24% being singletons. The sequenced sample was blood. The receptor source for this set is a woman between 35 and 50 years old with Graves' ophthalmopathy.

This clonotype was counted many times. The V gene is TRBV19, the J gene TRBJ1-1, with D possibly TRBD1 on 5 matching bases. Germline assignment: CDR1 LNHDA and CDR2 SQIVND (reference sequence). V lost 6 bases and J 7 bases, leaving 12 bases between the germline ends. This CDR3 region has 12 residues. CDR3 nucleotides: TGTGCCAGTAGCTCACAGGTTAATGAAGCTTTCTTT. This encodes CASSSQVNEAFF.

In this sample, this clonotype turned up many times. The chain recombines TRBV15 with TRBJ2-5; unclear D gene. Trimming stripped 1 base from V and 3 bases from J, with 21 bases between. Germline V gives CDR1 LNHNV, CDR2 YYDKDF (reference sequence). The CDR3 consists of 18 residues. The CDR3 spells CATSRVGSGAPSKETQYF. DNA of the CDR3: TGTGCCACCAGCAGAGTGGGGTCTGGTGCCCCATCAAAAGAGACCCAGTACTTC. Complete variable domain (other parts from reference TRBV15 and TRBJ2-5): DAMVIQNPRYQVTQFGKPVTLSCSQTLNHNVMYWYQQKSSQAPKLLFHYYDKDFNNEADTPDNFQSRRPNTSFCFLDIRSPGLGDTAMYLCATSRVGSGAPSKETQYFGPGTRLLVL.

At least ten counts were recorded for this clonotype. The chain links TRBV27 to TRBJ1-2, with a weak D call TRBD1 (5 bases). V lost 5 bases and J 6 bases, leaving 13 bases between the germline ends. The CDR3 loop spans 13 amino acids. Germline CDR1 MNHEY, CDR2 SMNVEV (reference sequence). The CDR3 protein is CASSPGFGDGYTF. The CDR3 DNA follows: TGTGCCAGCAGTCCAGGGTTCGGGGATGGCTACACCTTC.

This rearrangement joins TRBV6-1 to TRBJ2-5, with TRBD1 matching 8 bases. Germline trimming cut 7 bases from V and 5 bases from J; bases unmatched to any gene: 9. CDR1 is MNHNS and CDR2 is SASEGT in the germline V gene. The length of the CDR3 is 14 residues. The CDR3 DNA sequence: TGTGCCAGCACCACTGGACAGGGTTATGAGACCCAGTACTTC. It is translated as CASTTGQGYETQYF.

The table lists this clonotype with many counts. The rearrangement uses TRBV5-1 and TRBJ1-1; D is uncertain. Germline values: CDR1 SGHRS, CDR2 YFSETQ. The CDR3 runs to 14 residues. Between the trimmed V and J ends, which lost 4 bases and 0 bases, there was a span of 10 bases. The CDR3 bases are TGCGCCAGCAGCCTTTGGGGAATGAACACTGAAGCTTTCTTT. As protein: CASSLWGMNTEAFF. Full variable domain (outside the CDR3, taken from reference TRBV5-1 and TRBJ1-1): KAGVTQTPRYLIKTRGQQVTLSCSPISGHRSVSWYQQTPGQGLQFLFEYFSETQRNKGNFPGRFSGRQFSNSRSEMNVSTLELGDSALYLCASSLWGMNTEAFFGQGTRLTVV.

This clonotype was recorded only once. The V call is TRBV10-2, the J call TRBJ1-2, with TRBD1 matching over 9 bases. Germline-derived CDR1 and CDR2 are WSHSY and SAAADI. The CDR3 has 14 amino acids. V was clipped by 6 bases and J by 1 base; unmatched bases: 3. The CDR3, as DNA: TGCGCCAGCAGGGGGACAGGGATTAACTATGGCTACACCTTC. It specifies CASRGTGINYGYTF.

This clonotype appeared many times. A much more abundant neighbour one base away suggests this may be a read error. The V and J genes are TRBV28 and TRBJ1-1; D is perhaps TRBD1 (6 bases). Trimming cost V 6 bases and J 0 bases, with 17 bases left between them. The germline V gene has CDR1 MDHEN and CDR2 SYDVKM. This CDR3 is 16 amino acids long. The CDR3 is CASSSWGAPMNTEAFF. The CDR3 DNA follows: TGTGCCAGCAGCTCCTGGGGGGCACCAATGAACACTGAAGCTTTCTTT.

The chain couples TRBV30 to TRBJ2-7; TRBD2 aligns across 7 bases. Germline V CDR1 and CDR2: GTSNPN, SVGIG (reference sequence). The V gene end was trimmed by 0 bases and the J gene end by 4 bases; junction bases not matched to a gene: 9. CDR3 length: 15 residues. CDR3 DNA sequence: TGTGCCTGGAGTGTACCTGGTGGGAGGGCTTACGAGCAGTACTTC. It encodes CAWSVPGGRAYEQYF. The complete variable domain, with remaining parts taken from reference TRBV30 and TRBJ2-7, reads SQTIHQWPATLVQPVGSPLSLECTVEGTSNPNLYWYRQAAGRGLQLLFYSVGIGQISSEVPQNLSASRPQDRQFILSSKKLLLSDSGFYLCAWSVPGGRAYEQYFGPGTRLTVT.

This clonotype was found once. The rearrangement uses TRBV6-1 and TRBJ1-5; 8 bases are a match to TRBD1. The CDR3 is 14 residues long. The trim removed 6 bases at V and 3 bases at J, leaving 4 bases unmatched. Germline V gene lookup returns CDR1 MNHNS and CDR2 SASEGT. The chain's CDR3 is CASSGQGDNQPQHF. CDR3 nucleotides: TGTGCCAGCAGCGGACAGGGCGACAATCAGCCCCAGCATTTT.

This clonotype was counted at least ten times. The chain combines TRBV7-8 with TRBJ2-7; TRBD2 might be the D (7 bases). Germline CDR1 and CDR2: SGHVS and FQNEAQ. V dropped 2 bases and J dropped 7 bases, with 12 bases sitting between them. The CDR3 runs to 13 residues. The CDR3 is CASSLLRGGEQYF. The CDR3, as DNA: TGTGCCAGCAGCTTATTAAGGGGGGGTGAGCAGTACTTC.

The CDR3 sequence: CSASWGHRPFEQYF. Here the CDR3 DNA reads TGCAGTGCTAGTTGGGGACACCGGCCCTTCGAGCAGTACTTC. The genes are TRBV20-1 and TRBJ2-7; D perhaps matches TRBD1 (6 bases). CDR3 size: 14 residues. V dropped 3 bases and J dropped 6 bases, with 18 bases sitting between them. CDR1 DFQATT and CDR2 SNEGSKA come from the germline V gene (reference sequence).

V and J are TRBV27 and TRBJ2-7; the D gene is possibly TRBD1 (7 bases). Germline loops: CDR1 MNHEY, CDR2 SMNVEV (reference sequence). V lost 0 bases and J lost 2, with 11 bases in between. The CDR3 is 15 amino acids. Here the CDR3 DNA reads TGTGCCAGCAGTTTATCGCCAGGGGGGACCTACGAGCAGTACTTC. Translated: CASSLSPGGTYEQYF.

This clonotype occurred many times. The gene calls are TRBV18 and TRBJ1-2; possible D gene TRBD1, 5 bases. The CDR3 loop spans 15 amino acids. Trimming removed 3 bases from V and 2 bases from J, with 13 bases in between. CDR1 is KGHSH, CDR2 LQKENI, per germline. The CDR3 DNA is TGTGCCAGCTCACCCAGACAGAACCCAAACTATGGCTACACCTTC. Translation: CASSPRQNPNYGYTF.

This clonotype was found many times. This chain links TRBV12-3 or TRBV12-4 with TRBJ2-2, with TRBD1 matching 8 bases. Trimming took 3 bases from V and 6 from J; bases not matched to a gene: 9. The CDR3 consists of 16 residues. The CDR3 DNA reads as TGTGCCAGCAGTTTTAGTTGGCAGGGGGCTCCCGGGGAGCTGTTTTTT. This codes for CASSFSWQGAPGELFF.

CDR3 amino acids: CACRDRGLAGANVLTF. CDR3 bases: TGTGCCTGTAGGGACAGGGGGCTAGCTGGGGCCAACGTCCTGACTTTC. This sequence joins TRBV30 and TRBJ2-6; 12 nucleotides line up with TRBD1. J lost 2 bases, V lost 6 bases, and 5 bases had no gene match. The CDR3 covers 16 residues. In germline, CDR1 is GTSNPN, CDR2 SVGIG (reference sequence).

The V and J genes are TRBV20-1 and TRBJ2-7, with TRBD2 matching over 11 bases. Germline V lookup: CDR1 DFQATT, CDR2 SNEGSKA (reference sequence). The CDR3 has 17 amino acids. The junction had 13 bases not matched to a gene; V was cut back by 1 base and J by 5 bases. The DNA for the CDR3 is TGCAGTGCTAGAGCCCACACTAGCGGGAGACAAGGCCACGAGCAGTACTTC. Translated, it gives CSARAHTSGRQGHEQYF.